The 12 T cell receptor beta chains below all came from one sample that was sequenced in a study of T-cell memory formation after mild COVID-19. MiXCR was run by TCRdb on the 5' RACE reads, yielding one entry per CDR3 protein. The sample records about 350,000 distinct CDR3 sequences, over 25% being singletons. The sample taken for sequencing was PBMCs or a T cell subset sorted from them (not recorded which). The receptors were sampled from an adult woman who had mild COVID-19 (a few samples of this study predate the infection). Cell type and time point are not known.

The table lists this clonotype with a few counts. The gene calls are TRBV12-3 or TRBV12-4 and TRBJ2-1, with 13 nucleotides matching TRBD2. Trimming took 6 bases from V and 8 from J; bases not matched to a gene: 10. This CDR3 contains 16 residues. CDR3 sequence reads: CASSLRTSGSIYEQFF. DNA of the CDR3: TGTGCCAGCAGCTTAAGGACTAGCGGGAGTATCTATGAGCAGTTCTTC.

This chain links TRBV12-3 or TRBV12-4 with TRBJ1-1, with 8 positions matching TRBD1. V shed 5 bases, J shed 5 bases, and the junction held 10 bases outside the gene matches. This CDR3 comprises 15 residues. CDR3: CASSPTRGRGTEAFF. In DNA, the CDR3 is TGTGCCAGCAGTCCGACCAGGGGGCGAGGGACTGAAGCTTTCTTT.

The table lists this clonotype with a few counts. The CDR3 DNA is TGCGCCAGCAGGACCTACCAGGGTTTCACAGATACGCAGTATTTT. Its translation: CASRTYQGFTDTQYF. This chain uses TRBV5-1 with TRBJ2-3; the D gene is possibly TRBD1 (5 bases). The CDR3 has 15 amino acids. Germline CDR1 reads SGHRS; CDR2 reads YFSETQ. V was pared by 5 bases and J by 2 bases, with 15 bases between.

As regards this clonotype: The junction departs from the called germline gene at one end, perhaps through a read error. This rearrangement joins TRBV7-3 to TRBJ2-1, with D possibly being TRBD1 or TRBD2 (5 bases each). CDR1 and CDR2 from the germline V gene are SGHTA and FQGTGA. The CDR3 contains 13 residues. The CDR3: CASSAIPPGPPLF. The CDR3 region has the DNA TGTGCCAGCAGTGCAATCCCTCCGGGACCCCCCTTATTC.

This chain joins TRBV5-1 and TRBJ2-7; TRBD2 aligns across 14 bases. Per the germline V gene, CDR1 is SGHRS and CDR2 is YFSETQ. V dropped 3 bases and J dropped 6; count of bases not matched to a gene: 2. The CDR3 runs 14 residues. CDR3 DNA: TGCGCCAGCAGCTGGGGGACTAGCGGGAGCGAGCAGTACTTC. Residues: CASSWGTSGSEQYF.

The CDR3 loop is CASSLGAFEAFF. The CDR3 nucleotides read TGTGCCAGCAGCTTAGGGGCTTTTGAAGCTTTCTTT. The gene calls are TRBV7-8 and TRBJ1-1; no firm D call. CDR1 and CDR2 (germline): SGHVS, FQNEAQ. V lost 1 base and J 7 bases, leaving 7 bases between the germline ends. CDR3 length equals 12 residues.

The V and J genes are TRBV2 and TRBJ1-2; a possible D gene is TRBD1 (6 bases). V was clipped by 4 bases and J by 6 bases, with 9 bases between them. The CDR3 totals 12 residues. Germline CDR1 reads SNHLY; CDR2 reads FYNNEI. The CDR3 loop is CASSGQGHGYTF. The CDR3 nucleotides read TGTGCCAGCAGTGGTCAGGGGCATGGCTACACCTTC.

This clonotype was seen a handful of times. V usage is TRBV15 and J usage is TRBJ1-1; weak D call: TRBD1 (5 bases). Germline V gives CDR1 LNHNV, CDR2 YYDKDF (reference sequence). The CDR3 extends over 14 amino acids. V dropped 6 bases and J dropped 4 bases, with 15 bases sitting between them. DNA for the CDR3: TGTGCCACCAGTTACTTTCTTGGGGGCACTGAAGCTTTCTTT. Amino acid sequence: CATSYFLGGTEAFF.

The rearrangement joins TRBV18 to TRBJ2-1; 8 positions match TRBD1. Per germline, CDR1 KGHSH and CDR2 LQKENI. The CDR3 covers 12 residues. Losses at the gene ends were 4 bases for V and 10 bases for J; bases not matched to a gene: 3. CDR3 DNA sequence: TGTGCCAGCTCACAGGACAGGGAAGAGCAGTTCTTC. This translates into CASSQDREEQFF.

This clonotype came up a few times. This chain connects TRBV5-6 to TRBJ1-2; weak D call: TRBD1 (6 bases). The CDR3 is made up of 13 amino acids. The ends were cut back, 5 bases at V and 8 bases at J, with 16 bases in the middle. The germline V gene encodes CDR1 SGHDT and CDR2 YYEEEE. This chain's CDR3 is CASSLAAGVGYTF. The CDR3 DNA sequence: TGTGCCAGCAGTTTAGCTGCAGGGGTCGGCTACACCTTC.

The genes are TRBV11-2 and TRBJ2-3; no definite D call. From germline, CDR1 is SGHAT and CDR2 FQNNGV. The CDR3 length is 14 residues. V was clipped by 1 base and J by 2 bases, with 7 bases between them. The CDR3 region is CASSLAHPTDTQYF. DNA of the CDR3: TGTGCCAGCAGCTTAGCGCACCCCACAGATACGCAGTATTTT.

The rearrangement uses TRBV7-9 and TRBJ2-1; D is uncertain. Trimming cost V 0 bases and J 0 bases, with 12 bases left between them. The CDR3 spans 17 residues. Germline CDR1 reads SEHNR; CDR2 reads FQNEAQ (reference sequence). In DNA, the CDR3 is TGTGCCAGCAGCTTAGCTTTGCTTCTGAGCTCCTACAATGAGCAGTTCTTC. Translating gives CASSLALLLSSYNEQFF.